The entry below describes one T cell receptor beta chain. This sample is drawn from a study of shared clonotypes between healthy human individuals. Study context: Three CD4 naive, three CD4 memory, two CD8 naive and one CD8 memory plate were used per donor.

Selected positively for CCR7 and CD45RO-negative, naive CD8 cells excluded terminally differentiated effector memory CD45RA+ cells. Donors comprised healthy HIV-negative adults lacking recent acute infections or vaccinations. Nashville, Tennessee was home to all donors, who were Caucasian adults. TCRdb's table, derived via immunoSEQ multiplex PCR, lists solely in-frame clones and lacks some. The sample lists about 2 million clones, approximately 94% seen once, with around 1.1% in the top ten. CDR3 size: 16 residues. The V segment lost 0 bases and the J segment 8 bases; nucleotides outside the gene matches: 9. Germline-derived CDR1 and CDR2 are SQVTM and ANQGSEA.

The J gene is TRBJ2-1, the V gene TRBV29-1; 11 positions agree with TRBD2. This receptor was obtained from a man aged 18 to 30 in good health. The specimen was naive CD8+ T cells sorted from blood. The CDR3 sequence is CSVEEVTSGTVDEQFF. The CDR3 region has the DNA TGCAGCGTTGAAGAAGTGACTAGCGGGACTGTCGATGAGCAGTTCTTC.